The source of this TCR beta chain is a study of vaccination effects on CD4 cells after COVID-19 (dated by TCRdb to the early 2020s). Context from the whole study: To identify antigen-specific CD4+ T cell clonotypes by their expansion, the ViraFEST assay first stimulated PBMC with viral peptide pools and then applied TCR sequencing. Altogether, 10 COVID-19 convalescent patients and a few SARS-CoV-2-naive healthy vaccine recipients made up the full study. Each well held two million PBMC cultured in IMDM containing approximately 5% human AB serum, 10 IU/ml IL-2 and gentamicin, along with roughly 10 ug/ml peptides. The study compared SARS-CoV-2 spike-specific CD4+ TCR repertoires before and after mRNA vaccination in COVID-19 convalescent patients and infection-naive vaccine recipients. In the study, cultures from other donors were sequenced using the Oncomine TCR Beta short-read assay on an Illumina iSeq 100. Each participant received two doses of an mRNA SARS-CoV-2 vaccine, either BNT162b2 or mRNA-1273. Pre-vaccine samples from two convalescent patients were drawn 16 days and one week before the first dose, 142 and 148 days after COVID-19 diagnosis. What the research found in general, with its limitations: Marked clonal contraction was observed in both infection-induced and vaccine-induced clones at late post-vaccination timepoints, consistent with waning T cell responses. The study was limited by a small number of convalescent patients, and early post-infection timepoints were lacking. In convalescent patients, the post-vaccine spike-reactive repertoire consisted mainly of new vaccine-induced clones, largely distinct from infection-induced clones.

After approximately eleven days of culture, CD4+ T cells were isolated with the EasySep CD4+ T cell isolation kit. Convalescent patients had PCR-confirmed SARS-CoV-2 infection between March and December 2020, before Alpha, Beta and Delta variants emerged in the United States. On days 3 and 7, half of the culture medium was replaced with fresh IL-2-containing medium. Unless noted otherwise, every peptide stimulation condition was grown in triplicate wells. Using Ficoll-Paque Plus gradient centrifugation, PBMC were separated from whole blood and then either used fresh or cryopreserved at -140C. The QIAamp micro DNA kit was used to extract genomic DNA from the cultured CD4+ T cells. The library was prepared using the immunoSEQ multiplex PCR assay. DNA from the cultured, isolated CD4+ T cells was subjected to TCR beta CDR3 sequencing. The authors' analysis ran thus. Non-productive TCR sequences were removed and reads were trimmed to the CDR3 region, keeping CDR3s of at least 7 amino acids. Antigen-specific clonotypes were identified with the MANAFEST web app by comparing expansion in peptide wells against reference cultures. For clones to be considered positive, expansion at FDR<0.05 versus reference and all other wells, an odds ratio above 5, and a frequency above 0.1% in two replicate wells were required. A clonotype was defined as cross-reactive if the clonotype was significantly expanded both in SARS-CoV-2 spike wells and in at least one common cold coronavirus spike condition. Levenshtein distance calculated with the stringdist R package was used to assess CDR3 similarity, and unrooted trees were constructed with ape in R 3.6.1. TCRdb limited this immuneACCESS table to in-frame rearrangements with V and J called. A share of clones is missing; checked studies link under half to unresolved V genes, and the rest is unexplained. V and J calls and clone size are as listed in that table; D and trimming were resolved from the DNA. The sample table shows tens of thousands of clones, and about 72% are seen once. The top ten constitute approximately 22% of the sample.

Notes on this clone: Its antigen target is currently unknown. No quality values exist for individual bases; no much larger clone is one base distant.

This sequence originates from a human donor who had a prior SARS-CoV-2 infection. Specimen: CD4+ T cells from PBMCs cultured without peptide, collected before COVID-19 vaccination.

The CDR3 loop reads CASSSGMSFGEQFF. The nucleotides are TGTGCCAGCAGCTCCGGGATGAGTTTTGGTGAGCAGTTCTTC. The chain links TRBV7-3 with TRBJ2-1, with a tentative D gene TRBD2 over 5 matching bases. V is clipped by 4 bases and J by 9 bases, and the sequence between their germline boundaries is 16 bases long. CDR1 SGHTA and CDR2 FQGTGA were looked up in the germline V gene. CDR3 length: 14 amino acids, cysteine to phenylalanine. The read is trimmed to its CDR3 DNA, 42 bases read in frame from base 1.